The clone carrying this TCR beta chain was counted ten times or more. The junction had 5 bases not matched to a gene; V was cut back by 6 bases and J by 1 base. The CDR3 runs to 15 residues. CDR1 and CDR2 from the germline V gene are MNHNS and SASEGT. The CDR3 regions of TCR beta were amplified from RNA transcripts. HTBI primers were used for first-round RT-PCR of the TCR CDR3. TCRdb reprocessed the multiplex PCR reads via MiXCR and lists one record per CDR3 protein. The sample consists of about 59,000 distinct CDR3 sequences, approximately 57% of them appearing once. These data originate in a study of T cells in Graves' hyperthyroidism and ophthalmopathy.

Material for sequencing was blood. This chain connects TRBV6-1 to TRBJ2-1, with 8 bases lining up with TRBD2. The sequence derives from a woman aged 60-75 years with Graves' ophthalmopathy. The CDR3, as DNA: TGTGCCAGCAGAGTAGCGGGAACTTCCTACAATGAGCAGTTCTTC. The encoded protein is CASRVAGTSYNEQFF.